Below are 20 T cell receptor beta chains sequenced from a single sample in a study of shared clonotypes between healthy human individuals. The data were produced by immunoSEQ multiplex PCR, yet TCRdb's version contains in-frame clones alone and is incomplete. Of 170,000 or so clones in the sample, 66% were seen once. Sequencing was performed on memory CD4+ T cells sorted from blood. Described subset: CD45RA-negative fraction. The receptors originated from a man aged 25 to 40 in good health.

The V call is TRBV4-2, the J call TRBJ1-4; D is perhaps TRBD1 (5 bases). Germline values: CDR1 LGHNA, CDR2 YNFKEQ. CDR3 size: 15 residues. Deletions cut 1 base from V and 6 bases from J, with 12 bases between. The CDR3 is CASSQAMGRDEKLFF. The CDR3 DNA is TGTGCCAGCAGCCAAGCTATGGGGCGGGATGAAAAACTGTTTTTT.

The sample holds a few counts of this clone. J is TRBJ2-1 and V is TRBV28; 7 nucleotides align to TRBD2. In germline, CDR1 is MDHEN, CDR2 SYDVKM. Trimming removed 1 base from V and 6 bases from J; junction bases left unmatched: 12. This CDR3 has 17 residues. In DNA, the CDR3 is TGTGCCAGCAGTTTATTGGGGTTGCGGGAGCGAGGCAATGAGCAGTTCTTC. Translating it yields CASSLLGLRERGNEQFF.

This chain connects TRBV16 to TRBJ2-7; a possible D gene is TRBD1 (6 bases). Trimming pared 2 bases from V and 6 bases from J, leaving 14 bases between. The CDR3 is 14 residues long. The germline CDR1 and CDR2 sequences are KGHSY and FQNENV. The CDR3, as DNA: TGTGCCAGCAGCCAAGGCCAGGCCAGGGGCGAGCAGTACTTC. It codes for CASSQGQARGEQYF. Looking up the rest from reference TRBV16 and TRBJ2-7 gives the full variable domain: GEEVAQTPKHLVRGEGQKAKLYCAPIKGHSYVFWYQQVLKNEFKFLISFQNENVFDETGMPKERFSAKCLPNSPCSLEIQATKLEDSAVYFCASSQGQARGEQYFGPGTRLTVT.

The V and J genes are TRBV18 and TRBJ2-5; the match to TRBD2 covers 13 bases. This CDR3 has 16 amino acids. Germline V CDR1 and CDR2: KGHSH, LQKENI. The V and J ends lost 5 bases and 1 base, in that order; junction bases with no gene match: 4. As DNA, the CDR3 is TGTGCCAGCTCATCCGGGACTAGCGGGACCCAAGAGACCCAGTACTTC. This translates into CASSSGTSGTQETQYF.

This chain uses TRBV5-1 with TRBJ2-3, with TRBD1 matching over 9 bases. Germline loops: CDR1 SGHRS, CDR2 YFSETQ. The CDR3 covers 16 residues. With V trimmed by 1 base and J by 4 bases, 7 bases remained unmatched. The CDR3: CASSLSGTGTADTQYF. The CDR3 DNA reads as TGCGCCAGCAGCTTGTCCGGGACAGGGACCGCAGATACGCAGTATTTT. The variable domain in full, completed from reference TRBV5-1 and TRBJ2-3, reads KAGVTQTPRYLIKTRGQQVTLSCSPISGHRSVSWYQQTPGQGLQFLFEYFSETQRNKGNFPGRFSGRQFSNSRSEMNVSTLELGDSALYLCASSLSGTGTADTQYFGPGTRLTVL.

This chain links TRBV27 with TRBJ1-5; D is ambiguous. CDR3 length: 15 amino acids. Germline loops: CDR1 MNHEY, CDR2 SMNVEV (reference sequence). V lost 2 bases to trimming and J lost 6 bases, with 14 bases between them. The CDR3 reads CASSLGFRPGQPQHF. DNA for the CDR3: TGTGCCAGCAGTTTAGGATTTAGACCGGGTCAGCCCCAGCATTTT.

The chain employs TRBV7-9 and TRBJ2-3, with 8 bases aligning to TRBD2. V lost 9 bases to trimming and J lost 1 base; unmatched junction nucleotides: 6. There are 14 residues in the CDR3. Germline V CDR1 and CDR2: SEHNR, FQNEAQ (reference sequence). For the CDR3, the DNA is TGTGCCAGTAGATCGACTAGCGGCACAGATACGCAGTATTTT. This translates into CASRSTSGTDTQYF. The entire variable domain, with the rest obtained from reference TRBV7-9 and TRBJ2-3, is as follows: DTGVSQNPRHKITKRGQNVTFRCDPISEHNRLYWYRQTLGQGPEFLTYFQNEAQLEKSRLLSDRFSAERPKGSFSTLEIQRTEQGDSAMYLCASRSTSGTDTQYFGPGTRLTVL.

Here the CDR3 reads CASNRRGGSSNEQYF. In nucleotides, the CDR3 is TGTGCCAGCAACAGGCGGGGCGGGAGTTCCAACGAGCAGTACTTC. The chain has TRBV13 and TRBJ2-7; 7 positions agree with TRBD2. In germline, CDR1 is PRHDT, CDR2 FYEKMQ (reference sequence). The CDR3 runs 15 residues. V lost 7 bases to trimming and J lost 5 bases; unmatched junction nucleotides: 14. Looking up the rest from reference TRBV13 and TRBJ2-7 gives the full variable domain: AAGVIQSPRHLIKEKRETATLKCYPIPRHDTVYWYQQGPGQDPQFLISFYEKMQSDKGSIPDRFSAQQFSDYHSELNMSSLELGDSALYFCASNRRGGSSNEQYFGPGTRLTVT.

The chain carries TRBV10-3 and TRBJ2-7, with TRBD1 matching over 8 bases. CDR1 is ENHRY and CDR2 is SYGVKD in the germline V gene. The CDR3 extends over 14 amino acids. The ends lost 3 bases at V and 3 bases at J; junction bases unmatched: 4. The CDR3 DNA sequence: TGTGCCATCAGTGACCAGGGGGCAGACTACGAGCAGTACTTC. It translates to CAISDQGADYEQYF.

This chain links TRBV19 with TRBJ1-1; the match to TRBD1 covers 7 bases. The germline V gene has CDR1 LNHDA and CDR2 SQIVND (reference sequence). The V gene end was trimmed by 3 bases and the J gene end by 5 bases; junction bases not matched to a gene: 12. The CDR3 contains 16 residues. CDR3 residues: CASSMVGQAPRTEAFF. CDR3 nucleotides: TGTGCCAGTAGTATGGTTGGACAGGCCCCGAGGACTGAAGCTTTCTTT.

The chain uses TRBV15 and TRBJ1-4; 7 bases line up with TRBD1. This CDR3 comprises 16 residues. The junction had 6 bases not matched to a gene; V was cut back by 0 bases and J by 5 bases. CDR1 and CDR2 from the germline V gene are LNHNV and YYDKDF (reference sequence). The CDR3 sequence is CATSRDRPGGNEKLFF. The DNA for the CDR3 is TGTGCCACCAGCAGAGATAGGCCAGGGGGGAATGAAAAACTGTTTTTT.

J is TRBJ2-3 and V is TRBV15; D might be TRBD1 or TRBD2, each matching 5 bases. This CDR3 contains 13 residues. The germline V gene has CDR1 LNHNV and CDR2 YYDKDF (reference sequence). V lost 7 bases and J lost 10, with 18 bases in between. CDR3 sequence: CATTQRSKGAQYF. The CDR3 DNA sequence: TGTGCCACCACCCAGCGGTCCAAAGGGGCGCAGTATTTT.

The rearrangement links TRBV10-3 to TRBJ2-7; 10 nucleotides match TRBD2. The V gene's germline CDR1 is ENHRY and CDR2 SYGVKD. The CDR3 consists of 13 residues. The J segment lost 2 bases and the V segment lost 11 bases, leaving 6 bases of the junction unmatched. The CDR3 reads CAAGTSETYEQYF. The CDR3 DNA sequence: TGTGCCGCAGGGACTAGCGAAACCTACGAGCAGTACTTC.

The chain couples TRBV7-3 to TRBJ1-1; 7 bases are shared with TRBD1. This CDR3 contains 13 residues. The germline V gene encodes CDR1 SGHTA and CDR2 FQGTGA. The V segment lost 5 bases and the J segment 5 bases; nucleotides outside the gene matches: 5. Written as DNA, the CDR3 is TGTGCCAGCAGCGTGACAGGGCGGACTGAAGCTTTCTTT. Protein product: CASSVTGRTEAFF.

The J gene is TRBJ2-1, the V gene TRBV9; perhaps D is TRBD1 or TRBD2 (6 bases each). Germline V lookup: CDR1 SGDLS, CDR2 YYNGEE. The CDR3 is 16 amino acids. The ends were cut back, 4 bases at V and 2 bases at J, with 16 bases in the middle. The DNA of the CDR3 is TGTGCCAGCAGCTCACGGGGGCTAGGGGCCTACAATGAGCAGTTCTTC. Encoded protein: CASSSRGLGAYNEQFF.

V and J are TRBV15 and TRBJ2-7; D remains ambiguous. V was clipped by 0 bases and J by 6 bases, with 15 bases between them. The CDR3 totals 15 residues. CDR1 is LNHNV and CDR2 is YYDKDF in the germline V gene (reference sequence). This CDR3 is CATSRESRMSAEQYF. CDR3 nucleotides: TGTGCCACCAGCAGAGAGTCTCGTATGTCGGCCGAGCAGTACTTC. The full variable domain, rest sourced from reference TRBV15 and TRBJ2-7, is DAMVIQNPRYQVTQFGKPVTLSCSQTLNHNVMYWYQQKSSQAPKLLFHYYDKDFNNEADTPDNFQSRRPNTSFCFLDIRSPGLGDTAMYLCATSRESRMSAEQYFGPGTRLTVT.

V gene TRBV5-1 combines with J gene TRBJ2-7, with D unresolved. Germline V gives CDR1 SGHRS, CDR2 YFSETQ. V lost 0 bases and J 3 bases, leaving 16 bases between the germline ends. This CDR3 is built from 16 residues. Written as DNA, the CDR3 is TGCGCCAGCAGCTTGGGGAGCCTGCCCAAGAACTACGAGCAGTACTTC. Amino acids: CASSLGSLPKNYEQYF.

This chain connects TRBV5-1 to TRBJ2-1; D not resolved. The CDR3 has 12 amino acids. Germline loops: CDR1 SGHRS, CDR2 YFSETQ. V lost 0 bases and J lost 9, with 7 bases in between. CDR3 amino acids: CASSLALSEQFF. The CDR3 nucleotides read TGCGCCAGCAGCTTGGCCCTCTCTGAGCAGTTCTTC.

This clone was recorded only once. The V call is TRBV2, the J call TRBJ2-7; D is unclear. V lost 5 bases to trimming and J lost 4 bases, with 12 bases between them. This CDR3 region has 13 residues. Germline V gives CDR1 SNHLY, CDR2 FYNNEI. This CDR3 reads CASSKELGYEQYF. DNA of the CDR3: TGTGCCAGCAGTAAGGAACTGGGATACGAGCAGTACTTC.

This chain joins TRBV7-3 and TRBJ2-3; 11 positions agree with TRBD1. Germline CDR1 SGHTA, CDR2 FQGTGA. The CDR3 loop spans 15 amino acids. V was pared by 5 bases and J by 5 bases, with 6 bases of the junction left unmatched. CDR3 bases: TGTGCCAGCAGCCAACTGGACAGGGGGCAAGATACGCAGTATTTT. It translates to CASSQLDRGQDTQYF.